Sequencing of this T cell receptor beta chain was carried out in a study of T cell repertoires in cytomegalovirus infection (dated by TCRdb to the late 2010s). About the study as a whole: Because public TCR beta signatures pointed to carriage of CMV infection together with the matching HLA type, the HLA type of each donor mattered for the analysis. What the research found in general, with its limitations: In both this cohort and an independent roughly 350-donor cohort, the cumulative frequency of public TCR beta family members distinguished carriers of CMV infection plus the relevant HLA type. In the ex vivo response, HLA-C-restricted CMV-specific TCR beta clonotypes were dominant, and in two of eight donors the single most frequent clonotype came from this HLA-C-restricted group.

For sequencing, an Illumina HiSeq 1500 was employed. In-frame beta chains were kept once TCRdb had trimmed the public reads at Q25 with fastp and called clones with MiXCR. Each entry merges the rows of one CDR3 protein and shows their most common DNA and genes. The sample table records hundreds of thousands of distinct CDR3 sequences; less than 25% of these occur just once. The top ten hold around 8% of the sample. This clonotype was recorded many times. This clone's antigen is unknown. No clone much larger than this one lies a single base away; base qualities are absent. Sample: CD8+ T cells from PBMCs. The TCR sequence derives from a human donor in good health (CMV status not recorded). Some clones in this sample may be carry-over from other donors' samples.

DNA sequence: TGTGCCAGCAGCTTAGAATGGACAGGGGGCACCGGGGAGCTGTTTTTT. It translates as CASSLEWTGGTGELFF. The chain is made from TRBV7-2 and TRBJ2-2, and 10 junction bases match TRBD1. Sequences SGHTA (CDR1) and FQGNSA (CDR2) are obtained from the germline V gene. The CDR3 covers 16 residues, taking in both the cysteine and the phenylalanine. Just CDR3 DNA is preserved here, 48 bases in frame from base 1. Germline trimming: 1 base from V, 4 bases from J; junction bases outside gene matches: 3.